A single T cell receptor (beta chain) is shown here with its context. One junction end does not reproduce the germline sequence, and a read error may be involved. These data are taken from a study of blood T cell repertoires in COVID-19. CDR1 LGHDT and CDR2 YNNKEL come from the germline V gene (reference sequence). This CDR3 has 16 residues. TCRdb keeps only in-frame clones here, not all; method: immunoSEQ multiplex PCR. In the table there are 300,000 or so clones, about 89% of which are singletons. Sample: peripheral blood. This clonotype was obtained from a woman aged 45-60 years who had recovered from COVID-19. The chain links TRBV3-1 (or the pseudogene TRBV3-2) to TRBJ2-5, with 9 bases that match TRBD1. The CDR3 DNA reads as TGTGCCAGCAGCCAAGGGACAGGGGCCCTGCAAGCGACCCAGTACTTC. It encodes CASSQGTGALQATQYF.